Listed below are T cell receptor beta chains from one sample, sequenced in a study of cytomegalovirus exposure and HLA in healthy donors. Sequencing was performed with immunoSEQ multiplex PCR; in TCRdb, only in-frame clones are kept and a portion is missing. The sample has about 180,000 clones, 80% seen once. The specimen was PBMCs. These receptor sequences come from a woman aged 30 to 39 in good health and CMV-seronegative. Each CDR3 is given with its conserved first and last residue. The D gene is left open where the match is weak. Clone sizes are given selectively: once, few, many, or a class where the clone is expanded.

d_call	clone_size	v_call	j_call	cdr3_aa	cdr3_nt
-	-	TRBV6-4	TRBJ2-1	CASSVQIASYNEQFF	TGTGCCAGCAGTGTTCAGATAGCCTCCTACAATGAGCAGTTCTTC
-	-	TRBV30	TRBJ2-5	CAWSVRVQETQYF	TGTGCCTGGAGTGTACGGGTCCAAGAGACCCAGTACTTC
-	-	TRBV6-5	TRBJ1-2	CASAPPGQYNYGYTF	TGTGCCAGCGCCCCCCCCGGACAGTACAACTATGGCTACACCTTC
TRBD1	few	TRBV5-1	TRBJ1-5	CASSGGQGGPQHF	TGCGCCAGCAGCGGAGGACAGGGGGGCCCCCAGCATTTT
-	few	TRBV5-4	TRBJ1-1	CASSLLLNTEAFF	TGTGCCAGCAGCTTGTTATTGAACACTGAAGCTTTCTTT
-	few	TRBV7-2	TRBJ2-2	CASSLFRAANTGELFF	TGTGCCAGCAGCTTATTCAGGGCCGCGAACACCGGGGAGCTGTTTTTT
TRBD2	-	TRBV5-1	TRBJ2-7	CASSRDGGGYEQYF	TGCGCCAGCTCGAGGGACGGCGGGGGATACGAGCAGTACTTC
-	-	TRBV7-9	TRBJ2-1	CASSLDTGLWFF	TGTGCCAGCAGCTTAGATACAGGGCTATGGTTCTTC
TRBD2	-	TRBV7-7	TRBJ2-2	CASTPGGVDTGELFF	TGTGCCAGCACCCCGGGGGGGGTAGACACCGGGGAGCTGTTTTTT
TRBD1	-	TRBV30	TRBJ1-1	CAWRYRDRGPLTEAFF	TGTGCCTGGAGGTACCGGGACAGGGGTCCTCTTACTGAAGCTTTCTTT
TRBD1	-	TRBV6-5	TRBJ1-4	CASSYRDRTNEKLFF	TGTGCCAGCAGTTACCGGGACAGAACTAATGAAAAACTGTTTTTT
-	-	TRBV9	TRBJ1-6	CASSPGGAYNSPLHF	TGTGCCAGCAGCCCGGGGGGCGCCTATAATTCACCCCTCCACTTT
-	-	TRBV4-1	TRBJ1-2	CASSQPGRRTGDGYTF	TGCGCCAGCAGCCAACCCGGGAGACGGACGGGGGATGGCTACACCTTC
TRBD1	-	TRBV6-5	TRBJ2-7	CASSYMTGSSYEQYF	TGTGCCAGCAGTTACATGACAGGGAGCTCCTACGAGCAGTACTTC
TRBD1	-	TRBV5-1	TRBJ1-4	CASSLGTGPSLNEKLFF	TGCGCCAGCAGCTTGGGGACAGGACCTAGCCTCAATGAAAAACTGTTTTTT
-	-	TRBV19	TRBJ1-5	CASSIGGQPQHF	TGTGCCAGTAGTATAGGCGGTCAGCCCCAGCATTTT
TRBD1	-	TRBV6-5	TRBJ1-5	CASSRDRVDQPQHF	TGTGCCAGCAGTAGAGACAGGGTGGATCAGCCCCAGCATTTT
-	-	TRBV2	TRBJ1-2	CASSEGANYGYTF	TGTGCCAGCAGTGAAGGGGCCAACTATGGCTACACCTTC
TRBD2	-	TRBV5-1	TRBJ2-5	CASSSYSGAQETQYF	TGCGCCAGCAGCTCGTATAGCGGGGCTCAAGAGACCCAGTACTTC
-	-	TRBV10-3	TRBJ1-2	CAISESGAALGTYGYTF	TGTGCCATCAGTGAGTCGGGGGCAGCCTTGGGGACCTATGGCTACACCTTC
TRBD2	-	TRBV5-1	TRBJ2-3	CASSIGTSGVRADTQYF	TGCGCCAGCAGCATAGGGACTAGCGGGGTTAGAGCAGATACGCAGTATTTT
TRBD1	once	TRBV9	TRBJ1-1	CASSVTGQGTEAFF	TGTGCCAGCAGCGTAACCGGACAGGGAACTGAAGCTTTCTTT
-	-	TRBV27	TRBJ2-1	CASSTGTRGTNEQFF	TGTGCCAGCAGTACCGGGACAAGGGGTACCAATGAGCAGTTCTTC
TRBD2	-	TRBV5-6	TRBJ2-3	CASTTSASDTQYF	TGTGCCAGCACGACTAGCGCGTCAGATACGCAGTATTTT
TRBD1	-	TRBV7-2	TRBJ1-3	CASSRDRGDTIYF	TGTGCCAGCAGCCGCGACAGGGGGGACACCATATATTTT
-	few	TRBV2	TRBJ2-5	CASSEGGLQETQYF	TGTGCCAGCAGTGAAGGGGGACTCCAAGAGACCCAGTACTTC
TRBD2	few	TRBV2	TRBJ2-7	CASSGKGSGESSYEQYF	TGTGCCAGCAGTGGGAAGGGTAGCGGGGAGAGCTCCTACGAGCAGTACTTC
TRBD2	once	TRBV19	TRBJ2-6	CASSVLAGGSGANVLTF	TGTGCCAGTAGTGTACTAGCGGGGGGGTCTGGGGCCAACGTCCTGACTTTC
TRBD1	-	TRBV30	TRBJ1-6	CAWRGTANNSPLHF	TGTGCCTGGCGTGGGACAGCCAATAATTCCCCCCTCCACTTT
-	few	TRBV2	TRBJ1-4	CASTPPSGQRNEKLFF	TGTGCCAGCACCCCACCATCCGGACAGAGAAATGAAAAACTGTTTTTT
TRBD1	-	TRBV7-6	TRBJ1-1	CASSFGTGDTEAFF	TGTGCCAGCAGCTTCGGGACAGGGGATACTGAAGCTTTCTTT
-	-	TRBV7-6	TRBJ1-6	CASSLALRVAYNSPLHF	TGTGCCAGCAGCTTAGCGCTCAGGGTCGCCTATAATTCACCCCTCCACTTT
TRBD1	-	TRBV30	TRBJ1-5	CAWSTGGPQHF	TGTGCCTGGAGTACAGGGGGGCCCCAGCATTTT
-	-	TRBV12-5	TRBJ1-1	CASGNWKGEPKNTEAFF	TGTGCTAGTGGTAACTGGAAGGGGGAGCCTAAGAACACTGAAGCTTTCTTT
-	-	TRBV6-1	TRBJ2-5	CASSEENTPLPETQYF	TGTGCCAGCAGTGAAGAGAACACCCCTCTTCCAGAGACCCAGTACTTC
TRBD1	-	TRBV5-1	TRBJ1-1	CASSLVTGGTEAFF	TGCGCCAGCAGCTTGGTGACAGGGGGAACTGAAGCTTTCTTT
TRBD2	-	TRBV6-4	TRBJ2-2	CASSPMAGDTGELFF	TGTGCCAGCAGCCCGATGGCGGGGGACACCGGGGAGCTGTTTTTT
TRBD2	-	TRBV5-1	TRBJ2-7	CASSLSPGLAAEQYF	TGCGCCAGCAGCTTGTCTCCGGGACTAGCAGCCGAGCAGTACTTC
TRBD1	-	TRBV5-4	TRBJ1-6	CASSPGQGVSPLHF	TGTGCCAGCAGCCCGGGACAGGGAGTCTCACCCCTCCACTTT
-	-	TRBV27	TRBJ2-1	CASNPRAGNEQFF	TGTGCCAGCAATCCGAGGGCGGGCAATGAGCAGTTCTTC
TRBD2	-	TRBV19	TRBJ2-1	CASSSPGGTRVYNEQFF	TGTGCCAGTAGCTCACCGGGGGGGACTAGGGTTTACAATGAGCAGTTCTTC
-	once	TRBV23-1	TRBJ2-3	CASSRSYEGTDTQYF	TGCGCCAGCAGCCGGTCCTACGAGGGCACAGATACGCAGTATTTT
TRBD2	-	TRBV4-2	TRBJ2-3	CASSQPGLVSADTQYF	TGTGCCAGCAGCCAACCCGGACTAGTCAGCGCAGATACGCAGTATTTT
-	-	TRBV5-1	TRBJ1-1	CASSTGHMNTEAFF	TGCGCCAGCAGCACGGGACACATGAACACTGAAGCTTTCTTT
-	-	TRBV19	TRBJ1-5	CASSPRQIYQPQHF	TGTGCCAGTAGTCCACGACAGATTTATCAGCCCCAGCATTTT
-	once	TRBV2	TRBJ1-2	CASSYTSGGYTF	TGTGCCAGCAGCTATACGTCGGGTGGCTACACCTTC
-	-	TRBV19	TRBJ2-3	CASSIPRDTQYF	TGTGCCAGTAGTATCCCTAGGGATACGCAGTATTTT
-	-	TRBV7-2	TRBJ2-7	CASSLAGGPREQYF	TGTGCCAGCAGCTTAGCGGGGGGGCCGAGGGAGCAGTACTTC
-	-	TRBV7-2	TRBJ1-6	CASSPQGSSYNSPLHF	TGTGCCAGCAGCCCCCAGGGGAGCTCCTATAATTCACCCCTCCACTTT
TRBD1	-	TRBV5-4	TRBJ2-7	CASGKDREYDEQYF	TGTGCCAGCGGGAAGGACAGGGAGTACGACGAGCAGTACTTC
TRBD2	-	TRBV7-3	TRBJ2-7	CASRKAGVTYEQYF	TGTGCCAGCAGGAAAGCGGGGGTTACCTACGAGCAGTACTTC
TRBD1	few	TRBV5-1	TRBJ2-5	CASSLQGAGETQYF	TGCGCCAGCAGCTTACAGGGGGCGGGAGAGACCCAGTACTTC
-	-	TRBV7-9	TRBJ1-1	CASSLRQVVTEAFF	TGTGCCAGCAGCCTAAGACAGGTAGTCACTGAAGCTTTCTTT
-	few	TRBV15	TRBJ1-3	CATSRVASRGNTIYF	TGTGCCACCAGCAGAGTTGCATCTAGAGGAAACACCATATATTTT
-	-	TRBV7-8	TRBJ2-7	CASSLMGVGGSEQYF	TGTGCCAGCAGCTTAATGGGGGTAGGGGGTTCCGAGCAGTACTTC
TRBD2	-	TRBV30	TRBJ2-1	CAWSKPPLLAGAYNEQFF	TGTGCCTGGAGTAAGCCTCCCTTACTAGCGGGGGCATACAATGAGCAGTTCTTC